This TCR beta chain stems from a study of T cells after posttransplantation cyclophosphamide. Libraries were prepared by immunoSEQ multiplex PCR; TCRdb keeps only in-frame clonotypes and omits some of them. The sample carries about 10,000 clones, approximately 98% recorded once. As to this clone: What it binds is unknown.

Trimming removed 0 bases from V and 4 bases from J, with 15 bases in between. The germline gives CDR1 LGHNA, CDR2 YSLEER. There are 17 residues in the CDR3. Study observations and caveats: Blood and skin or GI T cell repertoires showed limited TRB overlap.

The TCR comes from a man aged 50-60 years in good health, CMV-negative, and a related stem cell transplant donor. The sample taken for sequencing was naive CD8+ T cells sorted from PBMCs. The rearrangement uses TRBV4-3 and TRBJ2-2; tentatively, D is TRBD1 (6 bases). The CDR3 DNA sequence: TGCGCCAGCAGCCAAGAGTCACAGGGTGCCGGCACCGGGGAGCTGTTTTTT. Its translation is CASSQESQGAGTGELFF.